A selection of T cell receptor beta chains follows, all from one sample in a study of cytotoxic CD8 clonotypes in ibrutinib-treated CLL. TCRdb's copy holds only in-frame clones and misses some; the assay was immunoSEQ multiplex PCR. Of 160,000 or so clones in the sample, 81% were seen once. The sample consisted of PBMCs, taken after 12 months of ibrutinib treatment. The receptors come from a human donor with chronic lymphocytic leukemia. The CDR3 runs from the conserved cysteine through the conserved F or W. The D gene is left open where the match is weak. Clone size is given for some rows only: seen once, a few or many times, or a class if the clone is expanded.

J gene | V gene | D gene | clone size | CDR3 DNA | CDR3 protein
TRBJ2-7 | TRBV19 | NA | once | TGTGCCAGTAGTATACCCCAGGGGGGAGGCGAGCAGTACTTC | CASSIPQGGGEQYF
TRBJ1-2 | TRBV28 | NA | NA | TGTGCCATCTCCCCTGGGGACTACGGCTACGGCTACACCTTC | CAISPGDYGYGYTF
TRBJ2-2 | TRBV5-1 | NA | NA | TGCGCCAGCAGCTTGGGACAAGGCGGGGAGCTGTTTTTT | CASSLGQGGELFF
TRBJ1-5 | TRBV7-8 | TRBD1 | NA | TGTGCCAGCAGCTTAAATTCAGGGGGCAGTCAGCCCCAGCATTTT | CASSLNSGGSQPQHF
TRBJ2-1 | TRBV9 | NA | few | TGTGCCAGCAGCTCACCCCGACGAGGGAGGGGGTCCAATGAGCAGTTCTTC | CASSSPRRGRGSNEQFF
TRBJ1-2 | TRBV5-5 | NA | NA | TGTGCCAGCAGCTTGCGGTTGTGGAACTATGGCTACACCTTC | CASSLRLWNYGYTF
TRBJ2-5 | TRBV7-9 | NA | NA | TGTGCCAGCAGCCTCAGCCGGGGGTACCAAGAGACCCAGTACTTC | CASSLSRGYQETQYF
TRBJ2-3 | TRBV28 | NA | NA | TGTGCCAGCAGTTTCTTACCTAGCGCGAGCACAGATACGCAGTATTTT | CASSFLPSASTDTQYF
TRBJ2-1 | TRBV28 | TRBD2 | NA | TGTGCCAGCAGTGACGGGACTAGAGATTGGCAGTTCTTC | CASSDGTRDWQFF
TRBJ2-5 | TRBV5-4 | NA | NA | TGTGCCAGCAGTTCCGCGGAGGGAGAGACCCAGTACTTC | CASSSAEGETQYF
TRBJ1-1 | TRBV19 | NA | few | TGTGCCAGTATAGGGATTAGAGGAGCGGCAAACACTGAAGCTTTCTTT | CASIGIRGAANTEAFF
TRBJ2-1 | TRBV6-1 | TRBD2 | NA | TGTGCCAGCAGTGACCCGGGAGGCCCCAACAATGAGCAGTTCTTC | CASSDPGGPNNEQFF
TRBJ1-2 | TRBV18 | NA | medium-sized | TGTGCCAGCTCACCTAGGGAAGGGCCATCTAACTATGGCTACACCTTC | CASSPREGPSNYGYTF
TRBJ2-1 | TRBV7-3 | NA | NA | TGTGCCAGCAGCCCCTCGCGGCGGGAATACAATGAGCAGTTCTTC | CASSPSRREYNEQFF
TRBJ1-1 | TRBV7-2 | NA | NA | TGTGCCAGCAGCTTATTGCAGGGGAACACTGAAGCTTTCTTT | CASSLLQGNTEAFF
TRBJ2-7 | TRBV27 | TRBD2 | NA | TGTGCCAGCAGCAAAGCGGGAGGGCCGGGGGAGCAGTACTTC | CASSKAGGPGEQYF
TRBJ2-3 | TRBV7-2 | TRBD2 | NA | TGTGCCAGCAGCTTAGCAGCGGGGGAGACAGATACGCAGTATTTT | CASSLAAGETDTQYF
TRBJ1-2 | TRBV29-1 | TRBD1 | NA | TGCAGCGTAATAACAGGGGGAAGATCTAACTATGGCTACACCTTC | CSVITGGRSNYGYTF
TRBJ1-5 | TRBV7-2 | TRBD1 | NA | TGTGCCAGCAGCCTGGGACAGGGGTTGGTGGCCAATCAGCCCCAGCATTTT | CASSLGQGLVANQPQHF
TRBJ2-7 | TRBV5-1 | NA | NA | TGCGCCAGCAGCTTGGAATTGGCCTACGAGCAGTACTTC | CASSLELAYEQYF
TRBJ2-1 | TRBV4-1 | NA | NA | TGCGCCAGCAGCCAACAAACAGCTAGCTCCTACAATGAGCAGTTCTTC | CASSQQTASSYNEQFF
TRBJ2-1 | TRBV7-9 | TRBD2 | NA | TGTGCCAGCACCAAACGGGGGGATAGCTCCTACAATGAGCAGTTCTTC | CASTKRGDSSYNEQFF
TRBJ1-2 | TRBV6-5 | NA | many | TGTGCCAGCAGTAACTCGGGCCACTTCTATGGCTACACCTTC | CASSNSGHFYGYTF
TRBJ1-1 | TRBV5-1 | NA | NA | TGCGCCAGCAGCAGGGAGCAGGGCCCAAAGGACACTGAAGCTTTCTTT | CASSREQGPKDTEAFF
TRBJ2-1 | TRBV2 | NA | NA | TGTGCCAGCAACCCTTTCCCTTCCTCTCACAATGAGCAGTTCTTC | CASNPFPSSHNEQFF
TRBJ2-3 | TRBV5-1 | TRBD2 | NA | TGCGCCAGCAGGGTCCTAGCGGGGGGGGCGAATACGCAGTATTTT | CASRVLAGGANTQYF
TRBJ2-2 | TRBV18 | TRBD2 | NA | TGTGCCAGCTCACCCCAGCGGGGGGGCCTAATCGGCACCGGGGAGCTGTTTTTT | CASSPQRGGLIGTGELFF